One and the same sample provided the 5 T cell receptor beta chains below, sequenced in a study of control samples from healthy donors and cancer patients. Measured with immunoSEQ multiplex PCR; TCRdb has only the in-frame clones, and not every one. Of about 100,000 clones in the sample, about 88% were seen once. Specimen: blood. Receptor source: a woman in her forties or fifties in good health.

CDR3 nucleotides: TGTGCCAGCAGTGTCACACAGGGTCCCCTCAATGAGCAGTTCTTC. As protein: CASSVTQGPLNEQFF. The rearrangement uses TRBV6-4 and TRBJ2-1; weak D call: TRBD1 (6 bases). Germline assignment: CDR1 MRHNA and CDR2 SNTAGT. This CDR3 has 15 amino acids. V was cut by 4 bases and J by 6 bases, with 16 bases left in between.

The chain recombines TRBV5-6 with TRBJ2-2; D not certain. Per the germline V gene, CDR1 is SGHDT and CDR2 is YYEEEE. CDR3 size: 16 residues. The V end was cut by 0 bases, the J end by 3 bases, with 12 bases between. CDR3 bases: TGTGCCAGCAGCTTGGGTGTCAGAAAATACACCGGGGAGCTGTTTTTT. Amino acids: CASSLGVRKYTGELFF.

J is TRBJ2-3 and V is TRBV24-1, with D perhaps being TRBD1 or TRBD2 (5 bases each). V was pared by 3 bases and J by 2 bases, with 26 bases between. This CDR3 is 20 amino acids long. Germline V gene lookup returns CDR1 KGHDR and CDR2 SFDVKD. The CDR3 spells CATSDRREFLGRALTDTQYF. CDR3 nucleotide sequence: TGTGCCACCAGTGATCGAAGGGAATTTTTGGGGCGGGCCCTCACAGATACGCAGTATTTT.

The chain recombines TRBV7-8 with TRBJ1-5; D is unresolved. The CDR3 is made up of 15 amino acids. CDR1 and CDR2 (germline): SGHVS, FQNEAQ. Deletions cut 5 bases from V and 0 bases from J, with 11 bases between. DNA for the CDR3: TGTGCCAGCAGCAAGGACCCCTATAGCAATCAGCCCCAGCATTTT. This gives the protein CASSKDPYSNQPQHF. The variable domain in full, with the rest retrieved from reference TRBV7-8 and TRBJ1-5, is GAGVSQSPRYKVAKRGQDVALRCDPISGHVSLFWYQQALGQGPEFLTYFQNEAQLDKSGLPSDRFFAERPEGSVSTLKIQRTQQEDSAVYLCASSKDPYSNQPQHFGDGTRLSIL.

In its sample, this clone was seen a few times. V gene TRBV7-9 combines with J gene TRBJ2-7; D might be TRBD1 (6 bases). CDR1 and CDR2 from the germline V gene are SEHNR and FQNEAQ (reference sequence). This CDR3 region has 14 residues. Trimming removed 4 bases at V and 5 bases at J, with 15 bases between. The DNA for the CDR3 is TGTGCCAGCAGCTCGGCAGGGGTCCCCCACGAGCAGTACGTC. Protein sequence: CASSSAGVPHEQYV.